This T cell receptor beta chain comes out of a study of blood T cell repertoires in COVID-19. V was pared by 2 bases and J by 8 bases, with 10 bases between. The CDR3 runs 12 residues. Germline V gives CDR1 WNHNN, CDR2 SYGVQD (reference sequence). Profiling relied on immunoSEQ multiplex PCR, and the TCRdb table lists in-frame clones only, not all of them. The sample lists tens of thousands of clones; more than 85% were seen once. The sequenced material came from peripheral blood. The sequence came from a man in his fifties with active COVID-19. V usage is TRBV10-1 and J usage is TRBJ2-7, with a tentative D call TRBD2 (5 bases). CDR3 DNA: TGCGCCAGCAGTGAGGGGAGCTGGAAGCAGTACTTC. It is translated as CASSEGSWKQYF.